The subject of this entry is one T cell receptor beta chain. These data are taken from a study of blood T cell repertoires in COVID-19. The junction had 6 bases not matched to a gene; V was cut back by 3 bases and J by 2 bases. CDR1 is DFQATT, CDR2 SNEGSKA, per germline (reference sequence). The CDR3 runs to 14 residues. Sequenced by immunoSEQ multiplex PCR; TCRdb stores in-frame clones only, minus some. The sample gives a few hundred thousand clones, around 86% of which show up once; around 10% is in the top ten. The TCR was taken from a middle-aged man who had recovered from COVID-19. The chain couples TRBV20-1 to TRBJ1-1; 7 bases fit TRBD1. What was sequenced was peripheral blood. For the CDR3, the DNA is TGCAGTGCTAGTTTTAGGGGGCGAAACACTGAAGCTTTCTTT. Its protein is CSASFRGRNTEAFF.